This TCR beta chain was documented in a study of blood T cell repertoires in COVID-19. The CDR3 sequence is 16 residues long. V was pared by 3 bases and J by 3 bases, with 15 bases between. Germline V gene data show CDR1 as MDHEN and CDR2 as SYDVKM. Clones were sequenced by immunoSEQ multiplex PCR, and TCRdb holds only the in-frame ones, with some missing. The sample shows about 140,000 clones, over 80% of them seen only once. This sequence joins TRBV28 and TRBJ1-3; the D gene is possibly TRBD1 (5 bases). This TCR derives from a man aged 55 to 69 with active or convalescent COVID-19. The sample consisted of peripheral blood. The CDR3 DNA is TGTGCCAGCAGTTTGGCGGGACCGAATCGTGGAAACACCATATATTTT. This translates into CASSLAGPNRGNTIYF.